Below, one TCR beta chain is given with its context. Other DNA sequences in this sample translate to the same CDR3. These data belong to a study of blood T cell repertoires in COVID-19. On the study more broadly: Italy, Spain and the United States were the sources of the convalescent and acute COVID-19 samples.

Adults between roughly 18 and 95 years of age took part from 20 to 25 US areas. Some clones are missing from TCRdb's copy, which holds only in-frame ones; the method was immunoSEQ multiplex PCR. This table has around 250,000 clones, approximately 91% appearing once. CDR1 GTSNPN and CDR2 SVGIG come from the germline V gene (reference sequence). V was shortened by 0 bases and J by 0 bases, with 6 bases between the two germline ends. This CDR3 contains 13 residues. The chain is built from TRBV30 and TRBJ2-7, with D possibly matching TRBD1 (5 bases). The material sequenced was PBMCs or T cells enriched from blood (not recorded which). This clonotype was sampled from a human donor in a cohort exposed to, infected with or recovered from COVID-19 (not recorded which). The donor label of this sample is uncertain. CDR3 coding DNA: TGTGCCTGGAGTGTAAGGGGCTCCTACGAGCAGTACTTC. It is translated as CAWSVRGSYEQYF. Together with reference TRBV30 and TRBJ2-7, the CDR3 gives the full variable domain: SQTIHQWPATLVQPVGSPLSLECTVEGTSNPNLYWYRQAAGRGLQLLFYSVGIGQISSEVPQNLSASRPQDRQFILSSKKLLLSDSGFYLCAWSVRGSYEQYFGPGTRLTVT.